This T cell receptor (beta chain) was sequenced in a study of blood T cell repertoires in COVID-19. About the research overall: Sources were T cells, B-cell-depleted T cells, or PBMCs; the material itself was cDNA or gDNA.

Per the original data handling: Researchers report that nucleated cell counts were estimated from reference gene primer amplification. Sequencing used immunoSEQ multiplex PCR; TCRdb keeps in-frame clones, though not all of them. From that table come the V and J calls and clone size; the DNA was used to work out D and trimming. In the table there are over 250,000 clones, approximately 88% of which are singletons. Cohorts were determined from participant-reported clinical history. Sequencing input: PBMCs or T cells enriched from blood (not recorded which). The source is a woman in her twenties or thirties who had recovered from COVID-19.

As DNA, the CDR3 is TGTGCCAGCAGCCATCGAAGGGGGAGCTACGAGCAGTACTTC. Its translation is CASSHRRGSYEQYF. The chain has TRBV7-6 and TRBJ2-7, with a weak D call TRBD1 (6 bases). V shed 5 bases and J shed 3 bases, with 14 bases lying between them. The CDR3 spans 14 residues. Germline V lookup: CDR1 SGHVS, CDR2 FNYEAQ.